The clone carrying this T cell receptor beta chain was recorded only once. What it recognizes is unknown. Researchers divided each subset's genomic DNA evenly across several immunoSEQ plates. Data came from immunoSEQ multiplex PCR; TCRdb stores just in-frame clones and leaves some out. Of more than 550,000 clones listed, 92% were seen once; the top ten hold more than 20%. Terminally differentiated effector memory CD45RA+ cells were left out of the naive CD8 fraction, which was CD45RO-negative and positively selected for CCR7. These data come from a study of shared clonotypes between healthy human individuals. Study-wide findings and caveats: Clonotype sharing among donors, it was expected, would be affected by sequencing depth. Represented genetic and exposure-history diversity was restricted by having few donors.

The CDR3 has 16 residues. J gave up 3 bases and V 5 bases, and 6 bases lay outside the gene matches. Germline CDR1 is MNHEY and CDR2 is SMNVEV (reference sequence). The chain carries TRBV27 and TRBJ2-2; 10 positions match TRBD2. This receptor was obtained from a man aged 30 to 39 in good health. The specimen sequenced was naive CD8+ T cells sorted from blood. The CDR3, as DNA: TGTGCCAGCAGTAGCCTAGCGGGAGAGCACACCGGGGAGCTGTTTTTT. It yields the protein CASSSLAGEHTGELFF.